These 20 T cell receptor beta chains originate from one sample sequenced in a study of blood T cell repertoires in COVID-19. Some clones are missing from TCRdb's copy, which holds only in-frame ones; the method was immunoSEQ multiplex PCR. The table shows 350,000 or so clones, with 80% to 90% occurring only once. The source material was peripheral blood. All receptors come from a man aged 30 to 45 with active or convalescent COVID-19.

The V call is TRBV30, the J call TRBJ2-1; TRBD2 aligns across 8 bases. Germline CDR1 is GTSNPN and CDR2 is SVGIG (reference sequence). V trimming: 8 bases; J trimming: 7 bases; junction bases outside the gene matches: 7. The CDR3 length is 12 residues. In nucleotides, the CDR3 is TGTGCCCGGGGGGGAGGTGGGAATGAGCAGTTCTTC. This gives the protein CARGGGGNEQFF.

This clone turned up a few times. The chain uses TRBV7-3 and TRBJ1-1; D not certain. Deletions cut 5 bases from V and 1 base from J, with 8 bases between. The CDR3 has 13 amino acids. Per the germline V gene, CDR1 is SGHTA and CDR2 is FQGTGA. The DNA for the CDR3 is TGTGCCAGCAGCGCGAGTCAGAACACTGAAGCTTTCTTT. Translated: CASSASQNTEAFF. The complete variable domain, with remaining parts taken from reference TRBV7-3 and TRBJ1-1, reads GAGVSQTPSNKVTEKGKYVELRCDPISGHTALYWYRQSLGQGPEFLIYFQGTGAADDSGLPNDRFFAVRPEGSVSTLKIQRTERGDSAVYLCASSASQNTEAFFGQGTRLTVV.

This chain joins TRBV2 and TRBJ1-5; D call uncertain. Germline V gene lookup returns CDR1 SNHLY and CDR2 FYNNEI. With 11 bases removed from V and 5 bases from J, the gap between germline ends came to 16 bases. The CDR3 runs 13 residues. The CDR3 loop is CASAIDGDQPQHF. DNA for the CDR3: TGTGCCTCAGCAATCGACGGAGATCAGCCCCAGCATTTT.

This chain links TRBV7-6 with TRBJ2-7; a weak D match, TRBD2 (7 bases). Germline CDR1 SGHVS, CDR2 FNYEAQ. The length of the CDR3 is 14 residues. Between the trimmed V and J ends, which lost 1 base and 5 bases, there was a span of 12 bases. CDR3: CASSLGGGLDEQYF. The CDR3 nucleotides are TGTGCCAGCAGCTTAGGGGGGGGGCTAGACGAGCAGTACTTC.

The chain is built from TRBV7-8 and TRBJ1-3; 7 bases fit TRBD1. V shed 6 bases and J 4 bases; nucleotides not matched to a gene: 18. Germline-derived CDR1 and CDR2 are SGHVS and FQNEAQ. This CDR3 has 18 residues. CDR3 nucleotide sequence: TGTGCCAGCAGATCAGGGGCCAGGGGGTCCTCTCCCGGAAACACCATATATTTT. Protein: CASRSGARGSSPGNTIYF.

The gene calls are TRBV28 and TRBJ1-5; D perhaps matches TRBD1 (6 bases). The germline CDR1 and CDR2 sequences are MDHEN and SYDVKM. V was shortened by 7 bases and J by 6 bases, with 19 bases between the two germline ends. The CDR3 has 15 amino acids. Here the CDR3 DNA reads TGTGCCAGCACCGACACAGGGACACCTTCTCAGCCCCAGCATTTT. Translation: CASTDTGTPSQPQHF. The entire variable domain, with the rest obtained from reference TRBV28 and TRBJ1-5, is as follows: DVKVTQSSRYLVKRTGEKVFLECVQDMDHENMFWYRQDPGLGLRLIYFSYDVKMKEKGDIPEGYSVSREKKERFSLILESASTNQTSMYLCASTDTGTPSQPQHFGDGTRLSIL.

This clone was seen a few times. V gene TRBV11-2 combines with J gene TRBJ1-6; D is undetermined. V lost 1 base and J lost 9, with 7 bases in between. Germline loops: CDR1 SGHAT, CDR2 FQNNGV. The CDR3 spans 13 residues. In nucleotides, the CDR3 is TGTGCCAGCAGCTTAGCCAGGATTTCACCCCTCCACTTT. Amino acid sequence: CASSLARISPLHF.

The rearrangement uses TRBV7-3 and TRBJ1-1; D is possibly TRBD1 (6 bases). The CDR3 sequence is 15 residues long. Trimming stripped 0 bases from V and 2 bases from J, with 10 bases between. The germline CDR1 and CDR2 sequences are SGHTA and FQGTGA. The CDR3 reads CASSLTGTLNTEAFF. The CDR3, as DNA: TGTGCCAGCAGCTTAACAGGGACACTCAACACTGAAGCTTTCTTT.

The sample holds one count of this clone. The chain links TRBV10-3 to TRBJ2-7; 10 nucleotides align to TRBD1. Germline CDR1 ENHRY, CDR2 SYGVKD. The CDR3 spans 13 residues. V trimming: 5 bases; J trimming: 5 bases; junction bases outside the gene matches: 3. CDR3 loop: CAISSGTGDEQYF. The CDR3, as DNA: TGTGCCATCAGTTCCGGGACAGGGGACGAGCAGTACTTC.

As concerns this clone: An end of the junction does not agree with germline; a read error may underlie this. The genes are TRBV27 and TRBJ1-3; 11 bases agree with TRBD1. The V gene's germline CDR1 is MNHEY and CDR2 SMNVEV (reference sequence). The CDR3 contains 17 residues. The chain's CDR3 is CASSFPLDRGLGSTIYF. CDR3 DNA: TGTGCCAGCAGTTTCCCTTTGGACAGGGGGCTCGGAAGCACCATATATTTT.

This clone has just a few counts. The DNA of the CDR3 is TGTGCCAGCAGTTCCTCACAGGGACCCTGGGGGCAGTACTTC. The encoded protein is CASSSSQGPWGQYF. The chain is built from TRBV27 and TRBJ2-7; the D gene is possibly TRBD1 (6 bases). V was shortened by 4 bases and J by 9 bases, with 19 bases between the two germline ends. CDR1 and CDR2 from the germline V gene are MNHEY and SMNVEV (reference sequence). The CDR3 contains 14 residues.

The V and J genes are TRBV7-9 and TRBJ1-6; D unclear. Trimming left V 5 bases short and J 9 bases short, with 8 bases between. Germline V gene data show CDR1 as SEHNR and CDR2 as FQNEAQ (reference sequence). The CDR3 consists of 12 residues. CDR3 DNA sequence: TGTGCCAGCAGCCAAGGACTTTCACCCCTCCACTTT. Its translation is CASSQGLSPLHF.

The rearrangement links TRBV5-4 to TRBJ2-2; TRBD1 agrees at 10 bases. Germline loops: CDR1 SGHNT, CDR2 YYREEE (reference sequence). The CDR3 totals 15 residues. V was clipped by 3 bases and J by 1 base; unmatched bases: 0. CDR3 nucleotide sequence: TGTGCCAGCAGCTGGACAGGGGGGAACACCGGGGAGCTGTTTTTT. Translation: CASSWTGGNTGELFF.

V and J are TRBV11-2 and TRBJ1-1; 8 bases are a match to TRBD1. The CDR3 totals 16 residues. Germline values: CDR1 SGHAT, CDR2 FQNNGV. The trim removed 5 bases at V and 7 bases at J, leaving 15 bases unmatched. CDR3 sequence (DNA): TGTGCCAGCAGCCCCCGGGACAGGTGGGTCGGGGGTGAAGCTTTCTTT. Its translation: CASSPRDRWVGGEAFF.

This clone has more than one count but fewer than ten. The CDR3 sequence is CTSSQGQAGGWNEQFF. The CDR3 DNA is TGCACCAGCAGCCAAGGTCAAGCGGGAGGGTGGAATGAGCAGTTCTTC. The genes are TRBV1 and TRBJ2-1; the DNA was not used to check the table's D call, TRBD2. TRBV1 corresponds to a pseudogene. The CDR3 is made up of 16 amino acids.

The V and J genes are TRBV5-1 and TRBJ1-2; 7 nucleotides match TRBD1. This CDR3 has 16 amino acids. Germline CDR1 reads SGHRS; CDR2 reads YFSETQ. Losses at the gene ends were 6 bases for V and 8 bases for J; bases not matched to a gene: 19. The chain's CDR3 is CASTLFPGQAGGGYTF. CDR3 nucleotides: TGCGCCAGCACCCTATTCCCCGGACAGGCGGGGGGCGGCTACACCTTC.

V is TRBV2 and J is TRBJ2-3, with 10 bases lining up with TRBD2. The CDR3 totals 19 residues. The V gene's germline CDR1 is SNHLY and CDR2 FYNNEI. V shed 7 bases and J 1 base; nucleotides not matched to a gene: 17. The CDR3 nucleotides read TGTGCCAGCACCTCTCGGAGGGATTTAGCGGGGGGTCGCACAGATACGCAGTATTTT. This encodes CASTSRRDLAGGRTDTQYF.

V usage is TRBV5-4 and J usage is TRBJ2-2; 16 bases match TRBD2. With 2 bases clipped from V and 0 bases from J, the junction kept 1 base outside the gene matches. The germline V gene encodes CDR1 SGHNT and CDR2 YYREEE (reference sequence). The CDR3 runs to 18 residues. The CDR3 sequence: CASSLGTSGGANTGELFF. The CDR3 nucleotides read TGTGCCAGCAGCTTAGGGACTAGCGGGGGGGCGAACACCGGGGAGCTGTTTTTT.

This sequence joins TRBV3-1 (or the pseudogene TRBV3-2) and TRBJ1-1; 12 positions agree with TRBD1. This CDR3 has 23 amino acids. Trimming took 2 bases from V and 0 from J; bases not matched to a gene: 22. Germline CDR1 LGHDT, CDR2 YNNKEL (reference sequence). This CDR3 reads CASSQRLPKKSGTGGGLNTEAFF. CDR3 in DNA: TGTGCCAGCAGCCAAAGATTGCCCAAAAAATCCGGGACAGGGGGCGGACTGAACACTGAAGCTTTCTTT.

The J gene is TRBJ1-1, the V gene TRBV6-5; 7 bases line up with TRBD1. There are 13 residues in the CDR3. The germline gives CDR1 MNHEY, CDR2 SVGAGI. J was trimmed by 0 bases and V by 8 bases; bases with no gene match: 3. The CDR3 loop is CASGTDMNTEAFF. CDR3 bases: TGTGCCAGCGGGACAGACATGAACACTGAAGCTTTCTTT.